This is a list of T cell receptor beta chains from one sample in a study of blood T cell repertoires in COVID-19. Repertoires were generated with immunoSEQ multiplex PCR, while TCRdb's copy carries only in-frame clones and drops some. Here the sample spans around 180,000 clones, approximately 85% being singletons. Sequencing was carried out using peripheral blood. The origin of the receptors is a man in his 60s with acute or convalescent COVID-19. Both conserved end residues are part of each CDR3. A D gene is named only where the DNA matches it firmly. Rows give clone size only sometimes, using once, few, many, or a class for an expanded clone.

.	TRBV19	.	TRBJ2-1	TGTGCCAGTAGTATACCGAACGAGTTGTACAATGAGCAGTTCTTC	CASSIPNELYNEQFF
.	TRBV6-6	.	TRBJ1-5	TGTGCCAGCAGGACCCAACAGGGAAAGAATCAGCCCCAGCATTTT	CASRTQQGKNQPQHF
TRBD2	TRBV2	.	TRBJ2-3	TGTGCCAGCATGAATAGCGGGAGCACAGATACGCAGTATTTT	CASMNSGSTDTQYF
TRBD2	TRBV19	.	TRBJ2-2	TGTGCCAGTGCCCCCCGGGAGGAAACCGGGGAGCTGTTTTTT	CASAPREETGELFF
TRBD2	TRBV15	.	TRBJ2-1	TGTGCCACCAGCAGAGTCGGCGGGAGGCTCTCCAATGAGCAGTTCTTC	CATSRVGGRLSNEQFF
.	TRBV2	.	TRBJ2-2	TGTGCCAGCAGTCCCCGGACCGGGGAGCTGTTTTTT	CASSPRTGELFF
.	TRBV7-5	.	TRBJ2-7	TGTGCCAGAAGTTGGACTAGCGGGAGCTACGAGCAGTACTTC	CARSWTSGSYEQYF
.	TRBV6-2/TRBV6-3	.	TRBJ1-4	TGTGCCAGCAGTTACAGACAGCCTGAAAAACTGTTTTTT	CASSYRQPEKLFF
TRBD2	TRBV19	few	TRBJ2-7	TGTGCCAGTAGTATGGGTAGGACTAGCGGGCTGGCCTACGAGCAGTACTTC	CASSMGRTSGLAYEQYF
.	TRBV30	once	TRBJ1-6	TGTGCCTGGAGCCGACAAGGGAGTTCACCCCTCCACTTT	CAWSRQGSSPLHF
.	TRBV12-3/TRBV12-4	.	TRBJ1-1	TGTGCCAGCAGACAGGGCCTGAACACTGAAGCTTTCTTT	CASRQGLNTEAFF